This T cell receptor (beta chain) was sequenced in a study of T cell responses to AZD1222 COVID-19 vaccine. Germline values: CDR1 SGHKS, CDR2 YYEKEE (reference sequence). V was cut by 3 bases and J by 5 bases, with 11 bases left in between. The CDR3 spans 13 residues. The assay was immunoSEQ multiplex PCR, and TCRdb's table has in-frame clones only and misses some. The sample shows about 150,000 clones, around 93% of them seen only once. Study results and limitations: Females outnumbered males among donors, who were mostly white British; clonal diversity was possibly underestimated. Targets within unmutated variant regions were reportedly found for nearly half of spike-specific TCRs.

As regards this clone: Its antigen remains unknown.

Source: peripheral blood, taken on day 0 of AZD1222 vaccination. This chain joins TRBV5-5 and TRBJ2-5, with D possibly called TRBD1 or TRBD2 (5 bases each). This receptor was obtained from an adult in good health. The chain's CDR3 is CASSSGTVETQYF. In DNA, the CDR3 is TGTGCCAGCAGCTCCGGGACGGTCGAGACCCAGTACTTC.